The following is a TCR beta chain sequence with its context. The antigen remains undetermined. Trimming shortened V by 3 bases and J by 4 bases, and 13 bases separated the two germline ends. The CDR3 runs to 15 residues. Germline V gene sequence: CDR1 SNHLY, CDR2 FYNNEI. The sample belongs to a study of vaccination effects on CD4 cells after COVID-19. Study-wide context: Cultures used a few million PBMC per well, approximately 9.7 IU/ml IL-2 and about 10 ug/ml peptides.

Generated by immunoSEQ multiplex PCR, the TCRdb table keeps only in-frame clones and is missing some. The sample lists 72,000 or so clones; around 69% were seen once. Culture lasted roughly 9 days before CD4+ T cell isolation. All study participants received two doses of BNT162b2 or mRNA-1273 vaccine. Vaccine recipients lacked prior SARS-CoV-2 infection and had negative nucleocapsid antibodies. This sequence joins TRBV2 and TRBJ1-3; D not resolved. The sequencing used CD4+ T cells from PBMCs cultured without peptide, collected after COVID-19 vaccination. The receptor was isolated from a human donor who received a COVID-19 vaccine. The CDR3 region has the DNA TGTGCCAGCAGTGACAGCCCCGGCTCAGGAAACACCATATATTTT. The encoded protein is CASSDSPGSGNTIYF. The variable domain in full, completed from reference TRBV2 and TRBJ1-3, reads EPEVTQTPSHQVTQMGQEVILRCVPISNHLYFYWYRQILGQKVEFLVSFYNNEISEKSEIFDDQFSVERPDGSNFTLKIRSTKLEDSAMYFCASSDSPGSGNTIYFGEGSWLTVV.